This T cell receptor (beta chain) was found in a study of T-cell reconstitution after alpha-beta-depleted transplantation in children. CDR1 is SGHNT, CDR2 YENEEA, per germline. Trimming left V 1 base short and J 6 bases short, with 13 bases between. This CDR3 comprises 15 residues. Library preparation (for TCRbeta) was performed with unique molecular identifiers. MiXCR, applied by TCRdb to the PCR reads, yields one record per CDR3 protein. The sample holds 500,000 to 750,000 distinct CDR3 sequences, around 13% seen once. This clonotype came up many times. Sample: PBMCs, mostly from graft donor cells, taken 360 days after TCRalphabeta/CD19-depleted stem cell transplant. This TCR was recovered from a male patient between 10 and 17 years old who had a stem cell transplant for acute myeloid leukemia, so the T cells may come from the graft donor. The chain uses TRBV11-3 and TRBJ2-1, with TRBD2 as a possible D gene (6 bases). The CDR3 reads CASSLVGTARNEQFF. The CDR3 DNA reads TGTGCCAGCAGCTTAGTAGGGACTGCGCGCAATGAGCAGTTCTTC.